This is a list of T cell receptor beta chains from one sample in a study of shared clonotypes between healthy human individuals. Using immunoSEQ multiplex PCR, the repertoire was profiled, and TCRdb retains in-frame clones only, with some absent. The sample consists of 470,000 or so clones, around 85% of them appearing once. Material for sequencing was PBMCs. The receptors stem from a woman aged 40-49 years in good health. Some clones in this sample may be carry-over from other donors' samples. CDR3s include the opening cysteine and the closing phenylalanine or tryptophan. D genes are given only for firm matches. Expanded clones get a size class; other rows say once, few or many, or leave the size out.

clone_size j_call v_call d_call cdr3_nt cdr3_aa
NA TRBJ1-1 TRBV18 NA TGTGCCAGCTCACCAAGCGAGAACACTGAAGCTTTCTTT CASSPSENTEAFF
NA TRBJ1-5 TRBV18 NA TGTGCCAGCTCACCCGGAGAATACAGATCCCAGCATTTT CASSPGEYRSQHF
NA TRBJ1-5 TRBV27 NA TGTGCCAGCAGTTTATATGGTCAGCCCCAGCATTTT CASSLYGQPQHF
NA TRBJ2-3 TRBV6-6 NA TGTGCCAGCGATGTAGGGTCCCACACAGATACGCAGTATTTT CASDVGSHTDTQYF
NA TRBJ2-2 TRBV5-4 TRBD2 TGTGCCAGCAGCTTGGGGCTAGCGGGACTCACCGGGGAGCTGTTTTTT CASSLGLAGLTGELFF
NA TRBJ2-3 TRBV7-3 NA TGTGCCAGCAGCCTGCCCTCGGCAGATACGCAGTATTTT CASSLPSADTQYF
NA TRBJ2-7 TRBV5-5 NA TGTGCCAGCAGCCCCACCCGTATGAGGGGACTCGAGCAGTACTTC CASSPTRMRGLEQYF
NA TRBJ2-2 TRBV18 NA TGTGCCAGCTCACCACGGGCGGGAACGAACACCGGGGAGCTGTTTTTT CASSPRAGTNTGELFF
many TRBJ1-2 TRBV10-3 NA TGTGCCATCAGTGCAGACCCCAACTATGGCTACACCTTC CAISADPNYGYTF
once TRBJ1-4 TRBV6-1 NA TGTGCCAGCATGTCGACGGCGGCTAATGAAAAACTGTTTTTT CASMSTAANEKLFF
NA TRBJ2-7 TRBV29-1 NA TGCAGCGCCGGAACCAACTCCTACGAGCAGTACTTC CSAGTNSYEQYF